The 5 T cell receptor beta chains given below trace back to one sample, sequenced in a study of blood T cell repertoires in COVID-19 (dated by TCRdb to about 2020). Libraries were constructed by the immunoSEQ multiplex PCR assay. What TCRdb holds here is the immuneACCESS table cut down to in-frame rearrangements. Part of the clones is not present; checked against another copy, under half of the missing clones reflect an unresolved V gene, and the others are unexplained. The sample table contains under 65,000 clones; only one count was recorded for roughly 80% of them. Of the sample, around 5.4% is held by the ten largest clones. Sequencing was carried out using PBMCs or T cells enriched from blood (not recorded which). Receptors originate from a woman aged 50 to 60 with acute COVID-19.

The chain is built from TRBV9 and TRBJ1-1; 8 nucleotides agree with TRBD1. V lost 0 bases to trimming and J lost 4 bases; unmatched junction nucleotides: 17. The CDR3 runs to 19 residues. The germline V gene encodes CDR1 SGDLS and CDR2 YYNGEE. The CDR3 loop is CASSVDPTPSRGQITEAFF. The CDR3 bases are TGTGCCAGCAGCGTAGATCCCACCCCCAGCAGGGGGCAAATCACTGAAGCTTTCTTT. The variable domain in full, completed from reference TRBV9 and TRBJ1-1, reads DSGVTQTPKHLITATGQRVTLRCSPRSGDLSVYWYQQSLDQGLQFLIQYYNGEERAKGNILERFSAQQFPDLHSELNLSSLELGDSALYFCASSVDPTPSRGQITEAFFGQGTRLTVV.

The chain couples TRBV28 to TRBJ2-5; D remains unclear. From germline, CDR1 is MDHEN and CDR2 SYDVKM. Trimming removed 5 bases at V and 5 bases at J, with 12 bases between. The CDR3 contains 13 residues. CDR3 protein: CASSPILLETQYF. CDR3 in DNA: TGTGCCAGCAGTCCCATCCTATTGGAGACCCAGTACTTC.

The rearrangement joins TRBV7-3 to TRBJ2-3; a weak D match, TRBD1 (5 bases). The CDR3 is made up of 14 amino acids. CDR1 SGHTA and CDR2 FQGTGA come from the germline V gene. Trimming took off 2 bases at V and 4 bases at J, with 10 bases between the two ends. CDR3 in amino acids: CASSLQGGADTQYF. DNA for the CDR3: TGTGCCAGCAGCTTACAGGGTGGGGCAGATACGCAGTATTTT.

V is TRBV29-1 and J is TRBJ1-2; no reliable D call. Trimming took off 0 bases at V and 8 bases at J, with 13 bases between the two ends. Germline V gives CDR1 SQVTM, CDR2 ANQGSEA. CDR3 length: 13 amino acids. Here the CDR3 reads CSVEDPAGGGYTF. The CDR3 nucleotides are TGCAGCGTTGAAGATCCAGCGGGTGGAGGCTACACCTTC.

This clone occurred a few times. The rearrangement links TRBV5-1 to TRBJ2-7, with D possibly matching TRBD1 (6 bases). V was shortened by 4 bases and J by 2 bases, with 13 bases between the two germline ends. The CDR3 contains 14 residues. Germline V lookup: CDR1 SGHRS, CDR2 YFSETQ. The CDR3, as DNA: TGCGCCAGCAGCATGGGGGCAGGCACCTACGAGCAGTACTTC. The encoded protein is CASSMGAGTYEQYF.